This TCR beta chain came from a study of T cell changes during pregnancy in multiple sclerosis (dated by TCRdb to about 2019). Study-level background: The study examined how the T cell repertoire changed over the course of pregnancy in women with multiple sclerosis.

The library came from the immunoSEQ multiplex PCR assay. TCRdb's version of the immuneACCESS table is confined to in-frame rearrangements and falls short of the full clone set. An unresolved V gene accounts for under half of the shortfall where checked; the remainder is of unknown origin. This sample gives around 48,000 clones in total; around 90% of them show up just once. The top ten hold roughly 3.2% of the sample. V ends up 4 bases short and J 9 bases short, with an unmatched junction base count of 18. As encoded in the germline V gene, CDR1 is SGDLS while CDR2 is YYNGEE. From the cysteine through the phenylalanine, the CDR3 covers 19 amino acids. The read is trimmed to its CDR3 DNA, 57 bases read in frame from base 1. Regarding this clone: What antigen it recognizes has not been identified. There are no base qualities to consult, and no much larger clone falls within one base.

Specimen: CD8+ T cells from peripheral blood mononuclear cells, collected before pregnancy. Here the chain combines TRBV9 and TRBJ2-1, and 14 junctional nucleotides match TRBD2. This clonotype was obtained from a female donor with multiple sclerosis, enrolled in a pregnancy study. For the CDR3, the sequence is CASSLHPKRTSGGRGEQFF. The nucleotide sequence is given as TGTGCCAGCAGCTTACACCCGAAAAGGACTAGCGGGGGGAGGGGTGAGCAGTTCTTC.